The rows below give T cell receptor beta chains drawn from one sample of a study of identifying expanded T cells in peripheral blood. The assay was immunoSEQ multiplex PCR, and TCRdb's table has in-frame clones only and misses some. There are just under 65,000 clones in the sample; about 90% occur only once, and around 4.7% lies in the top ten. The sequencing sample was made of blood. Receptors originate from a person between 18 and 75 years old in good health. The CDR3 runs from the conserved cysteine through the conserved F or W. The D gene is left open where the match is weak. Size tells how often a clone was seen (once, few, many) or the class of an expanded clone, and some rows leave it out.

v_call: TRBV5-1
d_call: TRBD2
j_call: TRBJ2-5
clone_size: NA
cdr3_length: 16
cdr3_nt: TGCGCCAGCAGCTTGAATGCGGGCGGGGGGGCGGAGACCCAGTACTTC
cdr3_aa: CASSLNAGGGAETQYF

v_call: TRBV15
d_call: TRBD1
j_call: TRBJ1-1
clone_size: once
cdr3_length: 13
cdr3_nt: TGTGCCACCAGCACAGGAGGGGGCGCGGGAGCTTTCTTT
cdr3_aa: CATSTGGGAGAFF

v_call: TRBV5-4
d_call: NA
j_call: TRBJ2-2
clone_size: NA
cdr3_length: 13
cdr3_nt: TGTGCCAGCAGCTTGGTGGACAGCGGGGAGCTGTTTTTT
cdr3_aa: CASSLVDSGELFF

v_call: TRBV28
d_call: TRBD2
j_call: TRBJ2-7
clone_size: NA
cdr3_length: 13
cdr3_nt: TGTGCCAGCAGTGCCGCTGGGGGGGACGAGCAGTACTTC
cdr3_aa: CASSAAGGDEQYF

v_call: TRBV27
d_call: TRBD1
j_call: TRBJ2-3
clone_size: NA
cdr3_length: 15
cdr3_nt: TGTGCCAGCGGCCTGGGGGACAGAGACACAGATACGCAGTATTTT
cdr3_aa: CASGLGDRDTDTQYF

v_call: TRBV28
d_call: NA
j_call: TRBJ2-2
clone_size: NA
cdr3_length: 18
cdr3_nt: TGTGCCAGCCGACACCAGGGGACGGGTATCGGGGTTACCGGGGAGCTGTTTTTT
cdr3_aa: CASRHQGTGIGVTGELFF

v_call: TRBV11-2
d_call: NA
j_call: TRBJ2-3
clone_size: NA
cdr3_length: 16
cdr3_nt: TGTGCCAGCAGCTTAGAAGGGGATACTAGCACAGATACGCAGTATTTT
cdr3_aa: CASSLEGDTSTDTQYF

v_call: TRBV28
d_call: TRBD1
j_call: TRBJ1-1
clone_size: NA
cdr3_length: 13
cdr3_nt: TGTGCCAGCAGTTTGACTTGGACAGGTTTGCCTTTCTTT
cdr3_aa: CASSLTWTGLPFF

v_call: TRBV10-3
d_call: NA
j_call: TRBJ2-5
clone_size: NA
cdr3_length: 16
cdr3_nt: TGTGCCATCAGCCCTGTGGGGGGCCATGGCCAAGAGACCCAGTACTTC
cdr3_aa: CAISPVGGHGQETQYF

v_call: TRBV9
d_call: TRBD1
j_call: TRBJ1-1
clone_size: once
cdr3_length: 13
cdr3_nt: TGTGCCAGCAGCGCGGACAGGGGCACTGAAGCTTTCTTT
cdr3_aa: CASSADRGTEAFF

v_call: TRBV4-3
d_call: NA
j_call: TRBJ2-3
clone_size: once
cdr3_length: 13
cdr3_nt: TGCGCCAGCAGCCCCCGGTTGTCTCATACGCAGTATTTT
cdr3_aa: CASSPRLSHTQYF

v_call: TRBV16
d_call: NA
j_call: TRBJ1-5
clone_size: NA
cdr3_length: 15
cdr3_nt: TGTGCCAGCAGCCAATTTCGGGGGCAAAGGGAGCCCCAGCATTTT
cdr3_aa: CASSQFRGQREPQHF

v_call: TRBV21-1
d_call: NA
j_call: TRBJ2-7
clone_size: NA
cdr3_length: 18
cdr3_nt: TGTGCCAGCAGCAAAGAATATAGGGACAGGGGAATAATTGACGAGCAGTACTTC
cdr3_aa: CASSKEYRDRGIIDEQYF

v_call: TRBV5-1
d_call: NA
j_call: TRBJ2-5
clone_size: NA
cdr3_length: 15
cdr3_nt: TGCGCCAGCAGCTTGAGTTCTCAGATACAAGAGACCCAGTACTTC
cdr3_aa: CASSLSSQIQETQYF

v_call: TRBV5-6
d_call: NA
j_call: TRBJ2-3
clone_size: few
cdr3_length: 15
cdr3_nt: TGTGCCAGCAGCTTGGTGGCAGGGGTGGCAGATACGCAGTATTTT
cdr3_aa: CASSLVAGVADTQYF

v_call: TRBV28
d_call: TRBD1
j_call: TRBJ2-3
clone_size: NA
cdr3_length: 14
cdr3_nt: TGTGCCAGCAGTAAACAGGGGGCTACAGATACGCAGTATTTT
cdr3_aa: CASSKQGATDTQYF

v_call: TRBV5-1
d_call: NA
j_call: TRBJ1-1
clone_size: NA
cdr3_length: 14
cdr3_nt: TGCGCCAGCAGCCTCGACAAGGGGAACACTGAAGCTTTCTTT
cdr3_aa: CASSLDKGNTEAFF

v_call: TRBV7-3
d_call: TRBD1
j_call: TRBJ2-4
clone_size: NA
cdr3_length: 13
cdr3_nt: TGTGCCAGCAGCTTAAGCCGACAGGGCATCCAGTACTTC
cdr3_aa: CASSLSRQGIQYF

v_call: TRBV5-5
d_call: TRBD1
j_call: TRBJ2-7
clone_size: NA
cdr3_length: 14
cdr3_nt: TGTGCCAGCAGGGCCTCACAGGGGGCCTACGAGCAGTACTTC
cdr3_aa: CASRASQGAYEQYF

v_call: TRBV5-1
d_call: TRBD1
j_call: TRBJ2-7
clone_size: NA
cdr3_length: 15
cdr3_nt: TGCGCCAGCAGCTTGGGGGGCAGGGGGCTTAACGAGCAGTACTTC
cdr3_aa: CASSLGGRGLNEQYF

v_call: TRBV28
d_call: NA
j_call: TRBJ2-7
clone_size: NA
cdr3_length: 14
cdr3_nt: TGTGCCAGCAGCCCGTCGGGCCCTGTCTACGAGCAGTACTTC
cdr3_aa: CASSPSGPVYEQYF

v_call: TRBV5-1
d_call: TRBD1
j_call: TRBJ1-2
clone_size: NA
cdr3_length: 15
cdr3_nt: TGCGCCAGCAGCCCCCTAACAGGGGGCAGCTATGGCTACACCTTC
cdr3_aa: CASSPLTGGSYGYTF